A single sample gave rise to the 10 T cell receptor beta chains below, sequenced in a study of naive CD8 T cells in extremely preterm neonates. Produced via immunoSEQ multiplex PCR; TCRdb's table is partial and in-frame only. The table includes thousands of clones, approximately 96% detected once. The sequenced sample was naive CD8+ T cells from blood. The receptors stem from a human donor in good health.

This chain connects TRBV28 to TRBJ1-2, with 7 bases that match TRBD1. From germline, CDR1 is MDHEN and CDR2 SYDVKM. The CDR3 runs to 13 residues. The junction had 10 bases not matched to a gene; V was cut back by 7 bases and J by 8 bases. This CDR3 reads CASTPGTVGGYTF. As DNA, the CDR3 is TGTGCCAGCACTCCTGGGACAGTTGGCGGCTACACCTTC.

This clone was recorded only once. The chain employs TRBV7-2 and TRBJ1-1, with a tentative D call TRBD1 (5 bases). The CDR3 sequence is 14 residues long. Looked up from germline, CDR1 is SGHTA and CDR2 is FQGNSA. The ends were cut back, 1 base at V and 4 bases at J, with 10 bases in the middle. The CDR3 coding sequence is TGTGCCAGCAGCTTAGAAGCGGGGCGCACTGAAGCTTTCTTT. The encoded protein is CASSLEAGRTEAFF.

The chain combines TRBV30 with TRBJ1-1; 8 nucleotides agree with TRBD1. The CDR3 runs 15 residues. Losses at the gene ends were 0 bases for V and 10 bases for J; bases not matched to a gene: 13. In germline, CDR1 is GTSNPN, CDR2 SVGIG (reference sequence). This CDR3 is CAWSVRGTGGVVAFF. For the CDR3, the DNA is TGTGCCTGGAGTGTACGGGGGACAGGCGGAGTAGTAGCTTTCTTT.

V usage is TRBV6-5 and J usage is TRBJ1-4; D is unresolved. The CDR3 has 15 residues. The V end lost 2 bases, the J end lost 7 bases, and 14 bases lay between the germline ends. Germline V lookup: CDR1 MNHEY, CDR2 SVGAGI. CDR3 protein: CASSYAPPRGEKLFF. The CDR3 bases are TGTGCCAGCAGTTACGCGCCGCCACGGGGTGAAAAACTGTTTTTT.

This clone has just one count. The V gene is TRBV11-2, the J gene TRBJ1-1, with TRBD1 identical over 9 bases. The germline V gene encodes CDR1 SGHAT and CDR2 FQNNGV. The CDR3 has 15 residues. Trimming cost V 2 bases and J 4 bases; bases outside gene matches: 5. Here the CDR3 DNA reads TGTGCCAGCAGCTTACCGGGACAGGGAGGCACTGAAGCTTTCTTT. Translation: CASSLPGQGGTEAFF.

V gene TRBV5-4 combines with J gene TRBJ1-2, with D possibly being TRBD1 (5 bases). V was shortened by 3 bases and J by 4 bases, with 13 bases between the two germline ends. The germline CDR1 and CDR2 sequences are SGHNT and YYREEE (reference sequence). There are 14 residues in the CDR3. The CDR3 sequence is CASSWGTVGYGYTF. Here the CDR3 DNA reads TGTGCCAGCAGCTGGGGCACGGTCGGCTATGGCTACACCTTC.

The rearrangement links TRBV7-2 to TRBJ2-7, with TRBD2 matching 11 bases. V lost 2 bases and J lost 6; bases outside the gene matches: 6. This CDR3 has 15 amino acids. Looked up from germline, CDR1 is SGHTA and CDR2 is FQGNSA. In DNA form, the CDR3 reads TGTGCCAGCAGCTTATCAGGGACTAGCGGTGCCGAGCAGTACTTC. Translated: CASSLSGTSGAEQYF.

The rearrangement joins TRBV7-2 to TRBJ1-4, with 8 bases fitting TRBD1. Germline assignment: CDR1 SGHTA and CDR2 FQGNSA. V shed 1 base and J 9 bases; nucleotides not matched to a gene: 13. CDR3 length equals 17 residues. Written as DNA, the CDR3 is TGTGCCAGCAGCTTAGTAGGGGGGGGGACAGGCTTCCAAAAACTGTTTTTT. Its translation is CASSLVGGGTGFQKLFF.

The chain recombines TRBV6-6 with TRBJ2-7; the D gene is possibly TRBD1 (6 bases). The CDR3 totals 12 residues. The germline V gene has CDR1 MNHNY and CDR2 SVGAGI (reference sequence). V shed 6 bases and J shed 3 bases, with 9 bases lying between them. In nucleotides, the CDR3 is TGTGCCAGCAGCACAGGGTACTACGAGCAGTACTTC. Its protein is CASSTGYYEQYF.

V gene TRBV11-2 combines with J gene TRBJ2-6; no reliable D call. The CDR3 covers 16 residues. CDR1 is SGHAT and CDR2 is FQNNGV in the germline V gene. The V end was cut by 5 bases, the J end by 1 base, with 12 bases between. CDR3 sequence: CASSTTRVSGANVLTF. The CDR3 DNA is TGTGCCAGCAGCACCACTCGGGTTTCTGGGGCCAACGTCCTGACTTTC.